The 4 T cell receptor beta chains in this list originate from one sample, sequenced in a study of cytomegalovirus exposure and HLA in healthy donors. In the PCR, 60 Vbeta and 13 Jbeta primers were used. Sequencing used immunoSEQ multiplex PCR; TCRdb keeps in-frame clones, though not all of them. The table includes 130,000 to 150,000 clones, around 82% detected once. Sequencing was done on a sample of PBMCs. These receptors were obtained from a man aged 40-50 years in good health and CMV-seropositive.

The V call is TRBV4-1, the J call TRBJ2-7, with 15 bases fitting TRBD2. Germline CDR1 is MGHRA and CDR2 is YSYEKL. Trimming removed 4 bases from V and 7 bases from J; junction bases left unmatched: 8. CDR3 size: 16 residues. CDR3 in amino acids: CASSRGLAGGSGEQYF. The CDR3 DNA is TGCGCCAGCAGCCGCGGACTAGCGGGAGGGTCTGGGGAGCAGTACTTC.

In its sample, this clone was seen a few times. The rearrangement links TRBV28 to TRBJ1-4, with D possibly being TRBD1 (6 bases). V lost 6 bases to trimming and J lost 0 bases, with 11 bases between them. The germline V gene encodes CDR1 MDHEN and CDR2 SYDVKM. The CDR3 covers 15 residues. The chain's CDR3 is CASSSRQATNEKLFF. Written as DNA, the CDR3 is TGTGCCAGCAGCTCCCGACAGGCAACTAATGAAAAACTGTTTTTT.

This sequence joins TRBV5-6 and TRBJ1-5; 11 positions agree with TRBD1. Germline-derived CDR1 and CDR2 are SGHDT and YYEEEE. Germline trimming cut 2 bases from V and 4 bases from J; bases unmatched to any gene: 2. The CDR3 spans 15 residues. The CDR3 DNA sequence: TGTGCCAGCAGCTTTGGACAGGGGGCTAATCAGCCCCAGCATTTT. Translated, it gives CASSFGQGANQPQHF. Complete variable domain (other parts from reference TRBV5-6 and TRBJ1-5): DAGVTQSPTHLIKTRGQQVTLRCSPKSGHDTVSWYQQALGQGPQFIFQYYEEEERQRGNFPDRFSGHQFPNYSSELNVNALLLGDSALYLCASSFGQGANQPQHFGDGTRLSIL.

The chain is built from TRBV30 and TRBJ1-3, with unresolved D. V lost 0 bases and J 4 bases, leaving 16 bases between the germline ends. The CDR3 covers 16 residues. The germline CDR1 and CDR2 sequences are GTSNPN and SVGIG (reference sequence). The CDR3 DNA is TGTGCCTGGAGTGTACTAGGAACACCGGCCGGAAACACCATATATTTT. The encoded protein is CAWSVLGTPAGNTIYF.